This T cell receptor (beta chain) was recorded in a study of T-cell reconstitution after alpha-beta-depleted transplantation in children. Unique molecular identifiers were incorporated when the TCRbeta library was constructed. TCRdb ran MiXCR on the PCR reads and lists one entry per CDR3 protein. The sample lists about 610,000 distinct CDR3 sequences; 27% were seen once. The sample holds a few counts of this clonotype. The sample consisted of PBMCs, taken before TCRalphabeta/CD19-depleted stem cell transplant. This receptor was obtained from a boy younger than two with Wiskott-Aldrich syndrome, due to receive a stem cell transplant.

CDR3 DNA sequence: TGTGCCAGCAAAATGGGACCCAAAAACACTGAAGCTTTCTTT. Protein product: CASKMGPKNTEAFF. The chain couples TRBV12-3 or TRBV12-4 to TRBJ1-1, with a tentative D call TRBD1 (5 bases). Trimming cost V 7 bases and J 2 bases, with 14 bases left between them. CDR3 length: 14 residues.